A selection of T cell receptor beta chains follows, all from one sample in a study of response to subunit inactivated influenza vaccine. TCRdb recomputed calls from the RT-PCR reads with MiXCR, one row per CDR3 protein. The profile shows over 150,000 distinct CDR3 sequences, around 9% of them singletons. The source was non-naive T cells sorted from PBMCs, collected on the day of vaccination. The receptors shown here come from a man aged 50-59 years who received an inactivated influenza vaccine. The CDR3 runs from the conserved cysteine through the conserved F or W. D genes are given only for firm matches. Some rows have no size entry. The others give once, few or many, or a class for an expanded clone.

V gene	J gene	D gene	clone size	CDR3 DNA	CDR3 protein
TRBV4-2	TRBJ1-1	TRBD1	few	TGTGCCAGCAGCCAACAGGGGGGGGACACTGAAGCTTTCTTT	CASSQQGGDTEAFF
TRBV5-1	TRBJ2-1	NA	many	TGCGCCAGCAGCTACCAGGCGTCCTACAATGAGCAGTTCTTC	CASSYQASYNEQFF
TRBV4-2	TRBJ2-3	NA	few	TGTGCCAGCAGCCAAGAAAGCCGTGGGAGCACAGATACGCAGTATTTT	CASSQESRGSTDTQYF
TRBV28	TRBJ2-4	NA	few	TGTGCCAGCAGTGGATCTATCAGGGATGGTCAGTACTTC	CASSGSIRDGQYF
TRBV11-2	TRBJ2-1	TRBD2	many	TGTGCCAGCAGAAAAACCGGGACTAGCAATGAGCAGTTCTTC	CASRKTGTSNEQFF
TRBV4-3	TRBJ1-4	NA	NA	TGCGCCAGCAGCCAAGGGTCGGGGGGAGATGGTAATGAAAAACTGTTTTTT	CASSQGSGGDGNEKLFF
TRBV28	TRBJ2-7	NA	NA	TGTGCCATCGGCCCCGGGCACAGGGACTACGAGCAGTACTTC	CAIGPGHRDYEQYF
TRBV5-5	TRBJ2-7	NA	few	TGTGCCAGCAGCGCTCTACAGGCAAACGAGCAGTACTTC	CASSALQANEQYF
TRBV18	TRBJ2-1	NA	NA	TGTGCCAGCTCACCCCTAACTAGCGGAGGGGGCGATGAGCAGTTCTTC	CASSPLTSGGGDEQFF
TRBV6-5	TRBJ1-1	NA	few	TGTGCCAGCAGCTTCTCGGGACTCCTACACACTGAAGCTTTCTTT	CASSFSGLLHTEAFF
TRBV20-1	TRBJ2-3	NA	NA	TGCAGTGCCATGGCGGCAGATACGCAGTATTTT	CSAMAADTQYF
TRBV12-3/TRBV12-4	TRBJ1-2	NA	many	TGTGCCAGCAGTTTGCGGTATGGCTACACCTTC	CASSLRYGYTF
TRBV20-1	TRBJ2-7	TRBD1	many	TGCAGGCCGGGACAGGGCTCCTACGAGCAGTACTTC	CRPGQGSYEQYF
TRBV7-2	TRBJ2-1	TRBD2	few	TGTGCCAGCAGCTTAGGGCCGGGAGGGTCTCCCAATGAGCAGTTCTTC	CASSLGPGGSPNEQFF
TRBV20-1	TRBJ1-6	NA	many	TGCAGTGCTAGAGATGCCAGGGGTGGCTCACCCCTCCACTTT	CSARDARGGSPLHF
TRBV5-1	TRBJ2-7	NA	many	TGCGCCAGCGGAGAGGGTGGCACATACGAGCAGTACTTC	CASGEGGTYEQYF
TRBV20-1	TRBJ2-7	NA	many	TGCAGTGCTAGGTCCGGCGTATCCTACGAGCAGTACTTC	CSARSGVSYEQYF
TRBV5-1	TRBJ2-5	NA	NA	TGCGCCAGCAGCTTGTATCCGGGGGCGAGAGAGACCCAGTACTTC	CASSLYPGARETQYF
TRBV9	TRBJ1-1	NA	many	TGTGCCAGCAGCGTAGTGGCAGGGCCGAACACTGAAGCTTTCTTT	CASSVVAGPNTEAFF
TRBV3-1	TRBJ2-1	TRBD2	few	TGTGCCAGCAGCCAAGATAAAACAGCGGGAGAAGGTAGCGATGAGCAGTTCTTC	CASSQDKTAGEGSDEQFF
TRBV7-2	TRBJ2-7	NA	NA	TGTGCCAGCAGCTTAGGATGGGGGTATGGTGGCGAGCAGTACTTC	CASSLGWGYGGEQYF
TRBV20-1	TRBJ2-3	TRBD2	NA	TGCAGTGCTAGGGGAGGGCGTGCGGGAGTTGGGTGGACAGATACGCAGTATTTT	CSARGGRAGVGWTDTQYF
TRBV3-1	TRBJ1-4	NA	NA	TGTGCCAGCAGCCACCTCCGGGAAAAACTGTTTTTT	CASSHLREKLFF
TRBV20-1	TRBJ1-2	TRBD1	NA	TGCAGTGCTAGAGCTTTCCGGGACAGGGGCTATGGCTACACCTTC	CSARAFRDRGYGYTF
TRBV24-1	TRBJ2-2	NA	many	TGTGCCCCGGGGGACGGGAACACCGGGGAGCTGTTTTTT	CAPGDGNTGELFF
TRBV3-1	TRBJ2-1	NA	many	TGTGCCAGCAGCCTCAGCGGAGACAATGAGCAGTTCTTC	CASSLSGDNEQFF
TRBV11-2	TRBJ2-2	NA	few	TGTGCCAGCAGCTTAGACAGGGGATCTGGCGGGGAGCTGTTTTTT	CASSLDRGSGGELFF
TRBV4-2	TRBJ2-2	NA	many	TGTGCCAGCAGTTACCAGGACGGACACGGGGAGCTGTTTTTT	CASSYQDGHGELFF
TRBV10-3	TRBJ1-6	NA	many	TGTGCCATCCGCGGGGAAAGCAAACGTTCACCCCTCCACTTT	CAIRGESKRSPLHF
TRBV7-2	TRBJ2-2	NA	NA	TGTGCCAGCAGCTTAGCGATTGGTAGTTTCGGGGAGCTGTTTTTT	CASSLAIGSFGELFF
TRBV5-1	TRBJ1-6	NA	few	TGCGCCAGCAGCTTGGATAGTCTTTCCAGCTCCTATAATTCACCCCTCCACTTT	CASSLDSLSSSYNSPLHF
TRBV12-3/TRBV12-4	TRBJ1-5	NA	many	TGTGCCAGCAGTTTAAGACTTAACAGCAATCAGCCCCAGCATTTT	CASSLRLNSNQPQHF
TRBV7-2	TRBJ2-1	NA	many	TGTGCCAGCAGCTCCGGGGGCTCGTACAATGAGCAGTTCTTC	CASSSGGSYNEQFF
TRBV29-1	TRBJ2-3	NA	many	TGCAGCGTTTCACAGGGTCAGACAGATACGCAGTATTTT	CSVSQGQTDTQYF
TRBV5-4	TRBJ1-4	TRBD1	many	TGTGCCAGCAGCCTCGACAGGGTAGATGAAAAACTGTTTTTT	CASSLDRVDEKLFF
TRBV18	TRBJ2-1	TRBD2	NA	TGTGCCAGCTCACAAACTAGCGGGAACAATGAGCAGTTCTTC	CASSQTSGNNEQFF
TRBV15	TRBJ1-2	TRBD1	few	TGTGCCACCAGCAGGGTTGGCAGGGGGCTGGTCTATGGCTACACCTTC	CATSRVGRGLVYGYTF
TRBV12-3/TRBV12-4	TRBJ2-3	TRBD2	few	TGTGCCAGCAGTCCGGGGGGGGGCACAGATACGCAGTATTTT	CASSPGGGTDTQYF
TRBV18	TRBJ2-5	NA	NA	TGTGCCAGCTCACCCAGGGCCCAAGAGACCCAGTACTTC	CASSPRAQETQYF
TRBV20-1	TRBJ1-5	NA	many	TGCAGTGCTTCCTCCGGGACGGTTAGCAATCAGCCCCAGCATTTT	CSASSGTVSNQPQHF
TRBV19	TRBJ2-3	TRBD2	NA	TGTGCCAGTGGTTCGGCGGGAGCACCAGATACGCAGTATTTT	CASGSAGAPDTQYF
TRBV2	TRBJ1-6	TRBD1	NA	TGTGCCAGCAGCGGGGGACAGGCTAATAATTCACCCCTCCACTTT	CASSGGQANNSPLHF
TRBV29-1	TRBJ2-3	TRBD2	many	TGCAGCGTTGGGGCTAGCGGGAGTAAGACAGATACGCAGTATTTT	CSVGASGSKTDTQYF
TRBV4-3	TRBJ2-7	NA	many	TGCGCCAGCAGCCAAGGTGGGAGTAGGTACGAGCAGTACTTC	CASSQGGSRYEQYF
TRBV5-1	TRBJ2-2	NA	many	TGCGCCAGCAGCTTAACGATCGAGTCCGGGGAGCTGTTTTTT	CASSLTIESGELFF
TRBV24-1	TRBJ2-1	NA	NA	TGTGCCACCAGTGATCGAGGGGTGAGCTCCTACAATGAGCAGTTCTTC	CATSDRGVSSYNEQFF
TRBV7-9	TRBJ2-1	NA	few	TGTGCCAGCGGGCCGTGGAAGAGCTCCTACAATGAGCAGTTCTTC	CASGPWKSSYNEQFF
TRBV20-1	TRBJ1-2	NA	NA	TGCAGTGCTAGCCGTGCAAACTATGGCTACACCTTC	CSASRANYGYTF
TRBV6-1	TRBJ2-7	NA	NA	TGTGCCAGCAGTGAGGCAAGCGGATTGTTCTCCTACGAGCAGTACTTC	CASSEASGLFSYEQYF
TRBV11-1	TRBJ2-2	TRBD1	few	TGTGCCAGCAGCCACTCCACAGGGGATAGTTGGGCGAACACCGGGGAGCTGTTTTTT	CASSHSTGDSWANTGELFF
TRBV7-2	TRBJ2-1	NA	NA	TGTGCCAGCAGCAAACCGGGCGACTACAATGAGCAGTTCTTC	CASSKPGDYNEQFF
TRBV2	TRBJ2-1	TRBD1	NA	TGTGCCAGCAGTCAACAAAGGGACAGGGAGTATGAGCAGTTCTTC	CASSQQRDREYEQFF
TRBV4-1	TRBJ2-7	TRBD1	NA	TGCGCCAGCAGCCAGAGGGCCGGACAGGGCTACGAGCAGTACTTC	CASSQRAGQGYEQYF
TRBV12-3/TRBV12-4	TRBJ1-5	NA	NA	TGTGCCAGCAGCCGGGAGGCAGGACTAAATCAGCCCCAGCATTTT	CASSREAGLNQPQHF
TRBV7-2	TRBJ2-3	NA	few	TGTGCCAGCAGCTTTGCCGACGGACTTAGGCAGTATTTT	CASSFADGLRQYF
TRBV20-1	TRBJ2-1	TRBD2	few	TGCAGTGCTAGAGCTAGCGGGGGGATTGCTTACAATGAGCAGTTCTTC	CSARASGGIAYNEQFF
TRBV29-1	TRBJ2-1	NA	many	TGCAGCGTTGCCCGGGACCTTAGCGATGAGCAGTTCTTC	CSVARDLSDEQFF